This TCR beta chain was retrieved from a study of blood T cell repertoires in COVID-19. For the study at large: Italy, Spain and the United States were the sources of the convalescent and acute COVID-19 samples. Sample material is recorded as cDNA or gDNA derived from T cells, B-cell-depleted T cells, or PBMCs.

How the authors handled the data: How many nucleated cells were present was estimated from reference gene primer amplification. Profiling relied on immunoSEQ multiplex PCR, and the TCRdb table lists in-frame clones only, not all of them. That table supplies the V and J calls and clone size; D and trimming were determined from the DNA. The table has approximately 100,000 clones, about 80% seen once; the top ten hold about an eighth. Germline loops: CDR1 PRHDT, CDR2 FYEKMQ (reference sequence). The ends lost 6 bases at V and 7 bases at J; junction bases unmatched: 4. The CDR3 extends over 12 amino acids.

Source material: peripheral blood. This receptor was obtained from a human donor in a cohort sampled during active or convalescent COVID-19. The chain has TRBV13 and TRBJ1-1, with TRBD1 matching 8 bases. The CDR3 is CASSPGQGEAFF. CDR3 DNA sequence: TGTGCCAGCAGTCCCGGACAGGGTGAAGCTTTCTTT.